This T cell receptor beta chain was found in a study of cytomegalovirus exposure and HLA in healthy donors. Study at large: Assignment to the Caucasian-associated ancestry cluster applied to more than 75% of the roughly 420 genotyped donors.

Regarding the study as a whole: The study put 150 to 200 TCR beta chains on its list as cytomegalovirus-associated.

A remark on this clone: What it recognizes is unknown.

The CDR3 is 11 residues long. Germline V lookup: CDR1 SNHLY, CDR2 FYNNEI. V was clipped by 5 bases and J by 2 bases, with 2 bases between them. This PCR relied on a set of 60 Vbeta primers and 13 Jbeta primers. Method: immunoSEQ multiplex PCR; TCRdb's copy keeps in-frame clones and lacks some. The repertoire has some 130,000 clones, about 82% of them found once; the top ten carry about 4.9%. This chain uses TRBV2 with TRBJ2-3, with D uncertain. The source material was PBMCs. The receptor comes from a man under 40 in good health. In DNA, the CDR3 is TGTGCCAGCAGTTACACAGATACGCAGTATTTT. It specifies CASSYTDTQYF.